These 24 T cell receptor beta chains share one sample of origin, sequenced in a study of blood T cell repertoires in COVID-19. Clones were sequenced by immunoSEQ multiplex PCR, and TCRdb holds only the in-frame ones, with some missing. The sample lists approximately 88,000 clones; about 90% were seen once. Sequencing used peripheral blood. These receptors were collected from a woman aged 45-60 years in a cohort sampled during active COVID-19.

The chain uses TRBV9 and TRBJ2-3; no clear D. The germline V and J ends were trimmed by 0 bases and 4 bases, with 9 bases remaining between them. This CDR3 spans 14 amino acids. Germline assignment: CDR1 SGDLS and CDR2 YYNGEE. This CDR3 is CASSVVPSADTQYF. The CDR3 DNA reads as TGTGCCAGCAGCGTAGTTCCCTCCGCAGATACGCAGTATTTT. The full variable domain, its missing parts supplied by reference TRBV9 and TRBJ2-3, is DSGVTQTPKHLITATGQRVTLRCSPRSGDLSVYWYQQSLDQGLQFLIQYYNGEERAKGNILERFSAQQFPDLHSELNLSSLELGDSALYFCASSVVPSADTQYFGPGTRLTVL.

J is TRBJ2-7 and V is TRBV12-3 or TRBV12-4; 13 bases match TRBD2. This CDR3 is 13 amino acids long. Trimming took 6 bases from V and 5 from J; bases not matched to a gene: 1. The CDR3 sequence is CASRLAGGNEQYF. The CDR3 DNA sequence: TGTGCCAGCAGACTAGCGGGAGGGAACGAGCAGTACTTC.

This clone was observed a single time. The V gene is TRBV18, the J gene TRBJ1-1; TRBD1 might be the D (5 bases). CDR3 length: 13 amino acids. Per the germline V gene, CDR1 is KGHSH and CDR2 is LQKENI. Trimming took 3 bases from V and 4 from J, leaving 9 bases between them. CDR3 DNA: TGTGCCAGCTCACCCCTGGGGGGCACTGAAGCTTTCTTT. It codes for CASSPLGGTEAFF.

The rearrangement links TRBV29-1 to TRBJ1-1; no firm D call. Trimming shortened V by 7 bases and J by 3 bases, and 12 bases separated the two germline ends. Germline V gives CDR1 SQVTM, CDR2 ANQGSEA. The CDR3 runs to 12 residues. The DNA for the CDR3 is TGCAGCGGTTTGGGGAGGGACACTGAAGCTTTCTTT. This gives the protein CSGLGRDTEAFF.

This chain joins TRBV27 and TRBJ2-1; the match to TRBD2 covers 13 bases. The germline gives CDR1 MNHEY, CDR2 SMNVEV (reference sequence). CDR3 size: 18 residues. V lost 6 bases to trimming and J lost 0 bases; unmatched junction nucleotides: 8. CDR3 nucleotides: TGTGCCAGCAGCCTGGGACTAGCGGGGCCTAGCTCCTACAATGAGCAGTTCTTC. Amino acid sequence: CASSLGLAGPSSYNEQFF.

The rearrangement links TRBV11-3 to TRBJ2-6; no reliable D call. The CDR3 covers 14 residues. The V gene's germline CDR1 is SGHNT and CDR2 YENEEA. V lost 5 bases and J 3 bases, leaving 8 bases between the germline ends. As DNA, the CDR3 is TGTGCCAGCAGCCCCGGTCTTGGGGCCAACGTCCTGACTTTC. Its protein product is CASSPGLGANVLTF.

Of note for this clone: At one end the junction does not follow the germline gene, possibly because of a read error. The chain combines TRBV5-1 with TRBJ2-5; TRBD2 might be the D (5 bases). This CDR3 is 12 amino acids long. Germline values: CDR1 SGHRS, CDR2 YFSETQ. For the CDR3, the DNA is TGCGTCAGCTCCGGGGACCAAGAGACCCAGTACTTC. Its protein product is CVSSGDQETQYF.

J is TRBJ1-5 and V is TRBV18; 9 bases line up with TRBD1. Germline loops: CDR1 KGHSH, CDR2 LQKENI. The CDR3 consists of 16 residues. Losses at the gene ends were 4 bases for V and 7 bases for J; bases not matched to a gene: 11. DNA for the CDR3: TGTGCCAGCTCACGCTCTCCGGGACAGGGAGACCAGCCCCAGCATTTT. Protein: CASSRSPGQGDQPQHF.

The chain carries TRBV7-3 and TRBJ2-3; the match to TRBD2 covers 9 bases. J was trimmed by 5 bases and V by 1 base; bases with no gene match: 4. Germline loops: CDR1 SGHTA, CDR2 FQGTGA. CDR3 length equals 15 residues. The CDR3 nucleotides read TGTGCCAGCAGCTTAAAAGCGGGGGGCCGAGATACGCAGTATTTT. Amino acid sequence: CASSLKAGGRDTQYF.

J is TRBJ1-4 and V is TRBV5-4; a possible D gene is TRBD1 (6 bases). Per germline, CDR1 SGHNT and CDR2 YYREEE (reference sequence). Trimming shortened V by 0 bases and J by 0 bases, and 12 bases separated the two germline ends. This CDR3 is built from 17 residues. The CDR3 here is CASSLGTGGATNEKLFF. CDR3 nucleotide sequence: TGTGCCAGCAGCTTGGGAACGGGGGGCGCAACTAATGAAAAACTGTTTTTT.

This sequence joins TRBV29-1 and TRBJ2-5; a weak D match, TRBD1 (5 bases). This CDR3 spans 11 amino acids. CDR1 and CDR2 (germline): SQVTM, ANQGSEA. Trimming left V 4 bases short and J 3 bases short, with 6 bases between. In DNA, the CDR3 is TGCAGCGTTGTCAGGGAAGAGACCCAGTACTTC. Residues: CSVVREETQYF.

The chain links TRBV6-2 or TRBV6-3 to TRBJ2-1; 9 bases are shared with TRBD2. Germline-derived CDR1 and CDR2 are MNHEY and SVGEGT. This CDR3 comprises 14 residues. Trimming took 4 bases from V and 9 from J; bases not matched to a gene: 7. The CDR3 sequence is CASSSIAGVSEQFF. CDR3 nucleotide sequence: TGTGCCAGCAGTTCCATAGCGGGAGTCAGTGAGCAGTTCTTC.

The chain joins TRBV4-1 to TRBJ2-3; 9 bases are a match to TRBD2. After removal of 5 bases from V and 6 bases from J, the junction contained 3 bases not matched to a gene. The CDR3 length is 13 residues. Germline V gene lookup returns CDR1 MGHRA and CDR2 YSYEKL. The CDR3 DNA reads TGCGCCAGCAGCGAGACTAGCGGCGATACGCAGTATTTT. Residues: CASSETSGDTQYF.

The J gene is TRBJ2-1, the V gene TRBV30; 9 bases agree with TRBD2. Germline CDR1 GTSNPN, CDR2 SVGIG (reference sequence). The CDR3 is 15 residues long. J was trimmed by 8 bases and V by 2 bases; bases with no gene match: 10. CDR3 sequence (DNA): TGTGCCTGGAGTCGCCTGGGGAAGCGGGGGGATGAGCAGTTCTTC. Its translation is CAWSRLGKRGDEQFF.

The chain carries TRBV7-5 and TRBJ1-5; TRBD1, the table's D call, was not compared with the DNA. TRBV7-5 is reported as a pseudogene. The CDR3 runs to 16 residues. As DNA, the CDR3 is TGTGCCAGAAGCTTGGGGCGAACTTCCCCCCCACAGCCCCAGCATTTT. Encoded protein: CARSLGRTSPPQPQHF.

This chain joins TRBV15 and TRBJ2-1; TRBD1 matches at 7 bases. Germline assignment: CDR1 LNHNV and CDR2 YYDKDF (reference sequence). The CDR3 runs 12 residues. The ends lost 8 bases at V and 5 bases at J; junction bases unmatched: 3. CDR3 protein: CATGTEDNEQFF. The CDR3 nucleotides read TGTGCCACCGGGACAGAAGACAATGAGCAGTTCTTC.

V is TRBV6-1 and J is TRBJ2-1; 11 bases fit TRBD2. Germline CDR1 reads MNHNS; CDR2 reads SASEGT. With 3 bases clipped from V and 9 bases from J, the junction kept 4 bases outside the gene matches. CDR3 length: 14 amino acids. CDR3 protein: CASSDSGGAGEQFF. In nucleotides, the CDR3 is TGTGCCAGCAGTGATAGCGGGGGGGCAGGTGAGCAGTTCTTC.

The chain links TRBV6-5 to TRBJ2-7; the D is unclear. This CDR3 region has 14 residues. CDR1 MNHEY and CDR2 SVGAGI come from the germline V gene. V lost 0 bases and J lost 6, with 12 bases in between. The DNA for the CDR3 is TGTGCCAGCAGTTACTCGACGGCCCCGGGCGAGCAGTACTTC. Encoded protein: CASSYSTAPGEQYF.

The chain uses TRBV3-1 (or the pseudogene TRBV3-2) and TRBJ2-5, with TRBD2 matching over 8 bases. The CDR3 contains 15 residues. In germline, CDR1 is LGHDT, CDR2 YNNKEL (reference sequence). The ends lost 0 bases at V and 2 bases at J; junction bases unmatched: 2. In DNA, the CDR3 is TGTGCCAGCAGCCAAGAAGGCGGGGGGCAAGAGACCCAGTACTTC. Its translation is CASSQEGGGQETQYF.

The chain employs TRBV7-2 and TRBJ2-7; a weak D match, TRBD2 (6 bases). Germline assignment: CDR1 SGHTA and CDR2 FQGNSA. V shed 5 bases and J shed 0 bases, with 20 bases lying between them. The CDR3 length is 17 residues. In DNA form, the CDR3 reads TGTGCCAGCAGCGCGACCGGGCCGTGGCGGGACTCCTACGAGCAGTACTTC. It specifies CASSATGPWRDSYEQYF.

About this clone: The same CDR3 arises from other DNA sequences in this sample as well. This chain uses TRBV16 with TRBJ1-2; D is unresolved. Germline V gene sequence: CDR1 KGHSY, CDR2 FQNENV. The CDR3 has 12 residues. Between the trimmed V and J ends, which lost 1 base and 8 bases, there was a span of 8 bases. The CDR3 spells CASSQFGVGYTF. The CDR3 DNA reads as TGTGCCAGCAGCCAATTCGGAGTCGGCTACACCTTC.

About this clone: This specimen includes other DNA sequences encoding the same CDR3. The V gene is TRBV6-5, the J gene TRBJ1-2; D gene ambiguous. CDR3 size: 12 residues. V was trimmed by 0 bases and J by 8 bases, leaving 7 bases between them. The V gene's germline CDR1 is MNHEY and CDR2 SVGAGI. CDR3 sequence: CASSYSGGGYTF. The CDR3 DNA reads as TGTGCCAGCAGTTACTCTGGAGGGGGCTACACCTTC.

This clone was counted a few times. The V call is TRBV4-1, the J call TRBJ2-2, with D possibly TRBD2 on 5 matching bases. V was cut by 0 bases and J by 6 bases, with 11 bases left in between. The CDR3 totals 15 residues. Per the germline V gene, CDR1 is MGHRA and CDR2 is YSYEKL. The CDR3 DNA follows: TGCGCCAGCAGCCAAGATATATTAGCGTCCGGGGAGCTGTTTTTT. Translation gives CASSQDILASGELFF.

This chain joins TRBV5-1 and TRBJ1-1; D call uncertain. The V gene's germline CDR1 is SGHRS and CDR2 YFSETQ. The V gene lost 4 bases and the J gene lost 1 base, with 8 bases spanning the gap. The CDR3 covers 13 residues. This chain's CDR3 is CASSARGNTEAFF. CDR3 DNA: TGCGCCAGCAGCGCACGCGGGAACACTGAAGCTTTCTTT. The full variable domain, its missing parts supplied by reference TRBV5-1 and TRBJ1-1, is KAGVTQTPRYLIKTRGQQVTLSCSPISGHRSVSWYQQTPGQGLQFLFEYFSETQRNKGNFPGRFSGRQFSNSRSEMNVSTLELGDSALYLCASSARGNTEAFFGQGTRLTVV.